This T cell receptor (beta chain) derives from a study of blood T cell repertoires in COVID-19. Overall study context: The United States, Italy and Spain provided the acute and convalescent COVID-19 samples. Sources were T cells, B-cell-depleted T cells, or PBMCs; the material itself was cDNA or gDNA.

In the source study's methods: Reference gene primer amplification yielded estimated nucleated cell counts. The repertoire was sequenced with immunoSEQ multiplex PCR; TCRdb's copy has only in-frame clones and lacks some. That table is the source of V, J and clone size, and D and trimming were worked out from the DNA. Altogether 170,000 or so clones are present, 80% to 90% being singletons, with the ten largest covering about 8.6%. The sample comprised peripheral blood. This clonotype was obtained from a man aged 45 to 65 with active or convalescent COVID-19.

The CDR3 loop is CASSLATGAFF. For the CDR3, the DNA is TGTGCCAGCAGCTTAGCGACCGGGGCTTTCTTT. This chain connects TRBV7-9 to TRBJ1-1; unclear D gene. Deletions cut 0 bases from V and 11 bases from J, with 7 bases between. Germline loops: CDR1 SEHNR, CDR2 FQNEAQ (reference sequence). The CDR3 spans 11 residues.